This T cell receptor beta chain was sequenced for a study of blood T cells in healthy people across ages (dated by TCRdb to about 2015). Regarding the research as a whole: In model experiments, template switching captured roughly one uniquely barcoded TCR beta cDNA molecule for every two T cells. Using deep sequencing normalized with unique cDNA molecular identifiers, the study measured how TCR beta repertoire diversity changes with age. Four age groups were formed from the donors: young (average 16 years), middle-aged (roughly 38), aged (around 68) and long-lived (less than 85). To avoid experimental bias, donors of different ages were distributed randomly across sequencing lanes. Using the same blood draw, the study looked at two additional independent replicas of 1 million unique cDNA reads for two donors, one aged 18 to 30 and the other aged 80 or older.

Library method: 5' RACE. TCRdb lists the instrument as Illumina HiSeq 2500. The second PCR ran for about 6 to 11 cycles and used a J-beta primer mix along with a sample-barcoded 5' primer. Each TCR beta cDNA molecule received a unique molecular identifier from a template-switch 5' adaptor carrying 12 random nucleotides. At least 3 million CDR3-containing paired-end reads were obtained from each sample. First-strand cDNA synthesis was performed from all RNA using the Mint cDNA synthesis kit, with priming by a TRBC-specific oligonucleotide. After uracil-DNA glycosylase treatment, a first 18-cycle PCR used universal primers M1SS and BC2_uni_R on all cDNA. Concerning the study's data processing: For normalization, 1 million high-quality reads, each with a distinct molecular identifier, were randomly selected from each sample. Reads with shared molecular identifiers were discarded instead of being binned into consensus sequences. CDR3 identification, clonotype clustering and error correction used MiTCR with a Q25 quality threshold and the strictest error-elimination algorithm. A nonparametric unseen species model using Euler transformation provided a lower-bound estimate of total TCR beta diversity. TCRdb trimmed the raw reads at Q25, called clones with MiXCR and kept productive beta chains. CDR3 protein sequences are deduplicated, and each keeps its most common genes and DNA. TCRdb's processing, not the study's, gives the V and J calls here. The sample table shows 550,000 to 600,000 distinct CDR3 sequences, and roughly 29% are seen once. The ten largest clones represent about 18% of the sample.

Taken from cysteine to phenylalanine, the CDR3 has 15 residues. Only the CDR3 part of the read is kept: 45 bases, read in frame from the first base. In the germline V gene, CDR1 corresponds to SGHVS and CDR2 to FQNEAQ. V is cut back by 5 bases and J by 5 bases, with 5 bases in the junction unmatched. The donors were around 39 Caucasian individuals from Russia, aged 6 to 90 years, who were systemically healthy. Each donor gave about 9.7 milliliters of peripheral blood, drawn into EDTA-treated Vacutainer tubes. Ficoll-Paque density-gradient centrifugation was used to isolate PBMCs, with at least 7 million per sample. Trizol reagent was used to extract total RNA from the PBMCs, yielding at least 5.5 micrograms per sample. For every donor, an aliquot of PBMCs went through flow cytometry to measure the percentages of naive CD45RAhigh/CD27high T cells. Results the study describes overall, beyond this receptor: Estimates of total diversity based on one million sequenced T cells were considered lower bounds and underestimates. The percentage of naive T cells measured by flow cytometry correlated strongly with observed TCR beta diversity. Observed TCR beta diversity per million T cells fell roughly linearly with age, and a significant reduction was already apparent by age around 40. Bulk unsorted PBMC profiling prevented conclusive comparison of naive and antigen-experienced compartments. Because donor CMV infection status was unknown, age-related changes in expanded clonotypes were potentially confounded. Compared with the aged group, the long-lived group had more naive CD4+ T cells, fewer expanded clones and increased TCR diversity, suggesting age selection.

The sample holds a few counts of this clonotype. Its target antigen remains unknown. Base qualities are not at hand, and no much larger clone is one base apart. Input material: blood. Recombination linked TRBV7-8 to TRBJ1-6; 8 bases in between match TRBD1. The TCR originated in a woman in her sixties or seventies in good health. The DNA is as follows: TGTGCCAGCAGCGCCCTGGGACAGGATAATTCACCCCTCCACTTT. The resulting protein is CASSALGQDNSPLHF. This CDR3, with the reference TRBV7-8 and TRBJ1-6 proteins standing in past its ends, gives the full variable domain GAGVSQSPRYKVAKRGQDVALRCDPISGHVSLFWYQQALGQGPEFLTYFQNEAQLDKSGLPSDRFFAERPEGSVSTLKIQRTQQEDSAVYLCASSALGQDNSPLHFGNGTRLTVT.